This section outlines one T cell receptor (beta chain) sequence together with its context. Its antigen remains undetermined. This may be a read error, as it is one base from a much larger clone. A constant-region primer and ProtoScript II reverse transcriptase were used to reverse-transcribe TCRbeta-specific cDNA from roughly 480 ng total RNA. Three nested multiplex PCR rounds, following a slightly modified ARM-PCR procedure, were used to build the TCRbeta libraries. Multiplex TRBV1-TRBV30 forward primers and a Cbeta reverse primer were used in the first two PCR rounds, each of which was run for around 9 cycles. Sample barcodes and Illumina adapters were added in a final 25-cycle PCR with Deep VentR polymerase. Before sequencing, amplicons of 200-500 bp were purified from gel using a QIAquick gel extraction kit. TCRbeta amplicons were sequenced on an Illumina HiSeq 2500 with 250-bp paired-end reads. In the source study's methods: To recover full CDR3 sequences, reads were quality-trimmed using Trimmomatic v0.33 and paired reads were then merged using FLASH v1.2.11. V, D and J germline segments were assigned to the rearranged TCRbeta sequences using MiGEC v1.2.1b. Clonotype statistics, along with Shannon-Wiener diversity indices, were calculated using VDJtools v1.0.0. Except for diversity analysis, only each sample's 250 most abundant clonotypes were used in subsequent analyses to reduce sampling bias. TCRdb's own reprocessing of the public reads used fastp at Q25 and MiXCR and kept productive beta chains. Duplicate CDR3 protein sequences are folded into a single record with the most common DNA and genes. V and J calls and clone size were set by TCRdb, not the authors. The sample table lists fewer than 400,000 distinct CDR3 sequences, 45% to 70% of them with a count of one. Around 15% of the sample is taken by the ten largest.

Taken from the germline V gene, the CDR1 and CDR2 loops are MNHNS and SASEGT. There are 14 amino acids in the CDR3, from cysteine to phenylalanine inclusive. Here the CDR3 DNA is all that survives: 42 bases in frame from base 1. The junction shows trimming of 3 bases on V and 2 bases on J, plus 11 bases between the germline ends. The data originate from a study of tumor-infiltrating lymphocytes in primary liver carcinoma (TCRdb year 2017). For context, the study as a whole: Between late 2015 and March 2016, about 5 patients in China with histopathologically diagnosed primary liver carcinoma had their tumors surgically resected. Of the five patients (three men and two women, aged 30 to 69 years), four had hepatocellular carcinoma and one had combined HCC and intrahepatic cholangiocarcinoma. The five patients had tumors of stage T1-T3 N0M0, with maximum diameters ranging from about 4.2 to 10 cm. Roughly 3.65 to 7.13 million productive TCRbeta reads were obtained per sample, and no significant difference in read depth was found between tissue types. For each liver tumor, the study sampled five regions along with adjacent normal tissue and blood, and applied TCRbeta repertoire sequencing, expression microarrays and whole-exome sequencing. A total of about 35 specimens from 5 patients, comprising 25 or so tumor regions, 5 adjacent noncancerous liver tissues and 5 peripheral blood samples, were covered by TCRbeta repertoire sequencing. Reproducibility between technical replicate repertoires was high, with correlation coefficients above 0.98 and mean shared-clone rates about 0.9.

General findings and caveats noted by the study authors: The top 250 clones made up a significantly larger repertoire fraction in tumors than in blood (p = 0.039). Comparison of CD4+ and CD8+ T cell repertoires was precluded by the use of bulk unsorted samples. Only the TCR beta chain was sequenced, so true repertoire diversity is likely underestimated because unpaired alpha chains were not captured. Consistent with antigen-driven expansion, pairs of tumor regions showed higher repertoire overlap (mean roughly 35%) than either tumor-adjacent pairs (approximately 17%) or tumor-blood pairs (roughly 14%). The study included only a handful of patients, and the authors note findings should be validated in a larger study.

TRIzol reagent was used to extract blood RNA from unsorted whole blood, while the DNeasy Blood & Tissue kit provided the germline DNA. At the time of sampling, the patients were treatment-naive and had chronic HBV infection. Before surgery, approximately 3.7 milliliters of peripheral blood were drawn into K2EDTA tubes. This receptor chain uses TRBV6-1 and TRBJ2-7, with an unclear D gene assignment. This clonotype was obtained from a woman between 25 and 40 years old with primary liver carcinoma and hepatitis B virus infection. The specimen sequenced was peripheral blood. DNA sequence: TGTGCCAGCAGTGAGGCAGTGGTGGCCTACGAGCAGTACTTC. Translated, it reads CASSEAVVAYEQYF.